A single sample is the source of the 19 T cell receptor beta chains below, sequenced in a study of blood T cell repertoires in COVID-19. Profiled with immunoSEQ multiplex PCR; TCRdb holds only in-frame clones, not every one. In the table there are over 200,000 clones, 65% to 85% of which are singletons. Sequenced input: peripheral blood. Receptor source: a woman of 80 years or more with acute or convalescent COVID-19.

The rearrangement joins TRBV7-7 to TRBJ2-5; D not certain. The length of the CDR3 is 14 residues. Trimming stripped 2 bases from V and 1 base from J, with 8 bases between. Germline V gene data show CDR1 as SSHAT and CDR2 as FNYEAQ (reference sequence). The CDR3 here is CASSLTRSQETQYF. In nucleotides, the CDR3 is TGTGCCAGCAGCTTAACCCGGAGCCAAGAGACCCAGTACTTC.

The CDR3: CSASPDPARSAFF. CDR3 nucleotides: TGCAGCGCGTCCCCCGATCCGGCTAGGTCCGCTTTCTTT. This chain connects TRBV29-1 to TRBJ1-1; D is unresolved. V was cut by 7 bases and J by 11 bases, with 23 bases left in between. The CDR3 contains 13 residues. CDR1 is SQVTM and CDR2 is ANQGSEA in the germline V gene.

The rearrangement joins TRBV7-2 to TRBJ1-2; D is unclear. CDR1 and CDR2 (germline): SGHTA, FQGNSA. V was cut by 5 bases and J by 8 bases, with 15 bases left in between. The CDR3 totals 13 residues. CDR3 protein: CASSPGETVGYTF. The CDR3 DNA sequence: TGTGCCAGCAGCCCCGGGGAGACTGTAGGCTACACCTTC. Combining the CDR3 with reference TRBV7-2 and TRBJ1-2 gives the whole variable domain GAGVSQSPSNKVTEKGKDVELRCDPISGHTALYWYRQSLGQGLEFLIYFQGNSAPDKSGLPSDRFSAERTGGSVSTLTIQRTQQEDSAVYLCASSPGETVGYTFGSGTRLTVV.

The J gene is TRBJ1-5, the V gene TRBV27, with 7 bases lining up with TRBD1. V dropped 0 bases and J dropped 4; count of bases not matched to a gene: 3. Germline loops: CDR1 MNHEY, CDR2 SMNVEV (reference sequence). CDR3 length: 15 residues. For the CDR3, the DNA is TGTGCCAGCAGTTTATCTGGGACAGTAAATCAGCCCCAGCATTTT. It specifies CASSLSGTVNQPQHF.

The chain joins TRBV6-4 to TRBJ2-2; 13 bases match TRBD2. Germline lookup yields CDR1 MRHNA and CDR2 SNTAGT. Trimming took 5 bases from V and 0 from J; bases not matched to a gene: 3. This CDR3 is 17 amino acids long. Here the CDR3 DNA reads TGTGCCAGCAGTCCCGGGACTAGCGGGGCGAACACCGGGGAGCTGTTTTTT. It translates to CASSPGTSGANTGELFF.

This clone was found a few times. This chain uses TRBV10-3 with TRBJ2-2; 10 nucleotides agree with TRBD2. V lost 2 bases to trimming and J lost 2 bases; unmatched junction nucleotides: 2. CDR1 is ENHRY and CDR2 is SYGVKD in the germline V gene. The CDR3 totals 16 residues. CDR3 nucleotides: TGTGCCATCAGTGAGACTAGCGGGATTAACACCGGGGAGCTGTTTTTT. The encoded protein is CAISETSGINTGELFF.

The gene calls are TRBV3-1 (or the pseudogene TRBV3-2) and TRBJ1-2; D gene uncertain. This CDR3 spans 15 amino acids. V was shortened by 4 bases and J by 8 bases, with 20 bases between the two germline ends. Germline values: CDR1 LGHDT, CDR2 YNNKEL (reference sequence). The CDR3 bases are TGTGCCAGCAGCCCCATGGAGGGTACCACCGACGGCTACACCTTC. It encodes CASSPMEGTTDGYTF.

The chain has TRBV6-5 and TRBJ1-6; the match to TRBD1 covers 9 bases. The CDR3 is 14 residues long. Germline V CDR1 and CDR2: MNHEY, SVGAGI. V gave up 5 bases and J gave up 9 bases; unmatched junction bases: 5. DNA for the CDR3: TGTGCCAGCAGTCCGGGACAGGGCTTTTCACCCCTCCACTTT. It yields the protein CASSPGQGFSPLHF.

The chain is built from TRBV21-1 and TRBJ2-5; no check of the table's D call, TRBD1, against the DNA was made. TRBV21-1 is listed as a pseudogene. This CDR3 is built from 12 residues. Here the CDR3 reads CARKHRAETQYF. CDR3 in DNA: TGTGCCAGAAAGCACAGGGCCGAGACCCAGTACTTC.

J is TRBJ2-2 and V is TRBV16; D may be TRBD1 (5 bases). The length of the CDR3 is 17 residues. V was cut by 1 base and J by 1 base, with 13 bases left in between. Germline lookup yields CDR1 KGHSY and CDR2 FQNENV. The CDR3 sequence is CASSQLSQGLNTGELFF. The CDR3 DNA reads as TGTGCCAGCAGCCAATTAAGCCAGGGCCTGAACACCGGGGAGCTGTTTTTT.

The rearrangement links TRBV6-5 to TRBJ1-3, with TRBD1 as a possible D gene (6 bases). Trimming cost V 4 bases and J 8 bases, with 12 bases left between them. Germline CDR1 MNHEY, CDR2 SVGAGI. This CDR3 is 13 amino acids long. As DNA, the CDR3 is TGTGCCAGCAGTTTGAGGGGGAAATACACCATATATTTT. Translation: CASSLRGKYTIYF.

CDR3 sequence reads: CASSQDDRSKQYF. The CDR3, as DNA: TGTGCCAGCAGCCAAGACGACAGAAGTAAGCAGTACTTC. The chain links TRBV3-1 (or the pseudogene TRBV3-2) to TRBJ2-7; TRBD1 might be the D (5 bases). V gave up 0 bases and J gave up 8 bases, with 11 bases separating them. The CDR3 is made up of 13 amino acids. Per germline, CDR1 LGHDT and CDR2 YNNKEL (reference sequence).

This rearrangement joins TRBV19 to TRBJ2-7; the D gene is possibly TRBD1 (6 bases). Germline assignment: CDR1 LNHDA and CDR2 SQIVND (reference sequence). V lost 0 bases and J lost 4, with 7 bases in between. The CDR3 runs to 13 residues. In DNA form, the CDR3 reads TGTGCCAGTAGTATAGAGGACAGATACGAGCAGTACTTC. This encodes CASSIEDRYEQYF.

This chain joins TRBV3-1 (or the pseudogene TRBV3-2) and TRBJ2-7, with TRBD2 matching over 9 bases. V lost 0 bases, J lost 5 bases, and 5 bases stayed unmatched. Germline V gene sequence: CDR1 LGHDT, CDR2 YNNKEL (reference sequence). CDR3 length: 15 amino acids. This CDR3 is CASSQEVLAGNEQYF. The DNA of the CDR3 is TGTGCCAGCAGCCAAGAGGTGCTAGCGGGGAACGAGCAGTACTTC.

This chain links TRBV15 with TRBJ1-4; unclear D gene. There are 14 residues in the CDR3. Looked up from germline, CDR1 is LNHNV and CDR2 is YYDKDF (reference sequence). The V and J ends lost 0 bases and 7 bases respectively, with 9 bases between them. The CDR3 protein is CATSRDNYGEKLFF. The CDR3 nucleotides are TGTGCCACCAGCAGAGATAACTACGGTGAAAAACTGTTTTTT.

In nucleotides, the CDR3 is TGTGCCAGCAGCCACAGGGTCGCAGGCACCGGGGAGCTGTTTTTT. This gives the protein CASSHRVAGTGELFF. The V and J genes are TRBV5-8 and TRBJ2-2; weak D call: TRBD1 (6 bases). The ends were cut back, 4 bases at V and 4 bases at J, with 14 bases in the middle. Germline V lookup: CDR1 SGHTS, CDR2 YDEGEE. The CDR3 has 15 amino acids.

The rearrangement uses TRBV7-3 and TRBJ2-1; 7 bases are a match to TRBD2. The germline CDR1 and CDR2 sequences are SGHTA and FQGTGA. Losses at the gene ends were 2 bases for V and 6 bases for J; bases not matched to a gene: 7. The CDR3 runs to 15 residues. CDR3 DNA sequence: TGTGCCAGCAGCTTAGGTCCTAGCGGATCCAATGAGCAGTTCTTC. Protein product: CASSLGPSGSNEQFF.

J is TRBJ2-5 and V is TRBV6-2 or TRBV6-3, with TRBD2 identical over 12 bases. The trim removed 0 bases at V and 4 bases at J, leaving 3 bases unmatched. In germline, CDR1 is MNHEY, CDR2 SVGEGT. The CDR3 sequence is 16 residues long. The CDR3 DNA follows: TGTGCCAGCAGTTACTCGCTAGCGGGGGGGCGAGAGACCCAGTACTTC. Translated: CASSYSLAGGRETQYF.

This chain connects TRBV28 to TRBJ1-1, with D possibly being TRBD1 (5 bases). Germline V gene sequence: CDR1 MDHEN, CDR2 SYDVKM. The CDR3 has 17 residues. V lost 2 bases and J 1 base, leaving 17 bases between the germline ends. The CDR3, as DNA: TGTGCCAGCAGTTTACGAGGCAGGGCCAAAGGGAACACTGAAGCTTTCTTT. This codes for CASSLRGRAKGNTEAFF.